This T cell receptor beta chain was sequenced during a study of CD8 T cells in Susac syndrome. In blood CD8+ and CD4+ T cells, TCR beta underwent sequencing. An amount of RNA that ranged from 0.5 to 1 ug was reverse transcribed with random hexamers. A multiplex approach, immunoSEQ multiplex PCR, amplified TCR beta CDR3 across 54 Vbeta and 13 Jbeta. TCRdb re-analysed the immunoSEQ multiplex PCR reads in MiXCR, keeping a single row per CDR3 protein. The sample lists about 140,000 distinct CDR3 sequences, approximately 95% occurring once. Trimming took 3 bases from V and 0 from J, leaving 10 bases between them. Germline CDR1 is SGHAT and CDR2 is FQDESV (reference sequence). This CDR3 is 15 amino acids long.

V and J are TRBV11-1 and TRBJ2-3; D is undetermined. This receptor was identified in a human donor in good health. Sequenced sample: CD8+ T cells from PBMCs. CDR3 nucleotide sequence: TGTGCCAGCAGCTTCCCAGCGAGAAGCACAGATACGCAGTATTTT. As protein: CASSFPARSTDTQYF.